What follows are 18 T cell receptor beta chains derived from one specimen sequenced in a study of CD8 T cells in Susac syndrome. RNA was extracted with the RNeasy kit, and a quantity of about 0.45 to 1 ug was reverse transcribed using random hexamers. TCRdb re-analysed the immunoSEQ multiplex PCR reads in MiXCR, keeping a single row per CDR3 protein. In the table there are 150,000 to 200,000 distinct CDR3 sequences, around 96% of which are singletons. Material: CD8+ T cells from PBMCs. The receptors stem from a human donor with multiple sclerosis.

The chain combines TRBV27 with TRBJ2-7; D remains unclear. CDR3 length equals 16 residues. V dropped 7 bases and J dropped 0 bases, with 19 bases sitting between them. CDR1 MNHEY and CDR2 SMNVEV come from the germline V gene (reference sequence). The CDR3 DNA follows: TGTGCCAGCAATCCCCATGGTTGGGGTAACTCCTACGAGCAGTACTTC. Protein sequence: CASNPHGWGNSYEQYF.

CDR3 in amino acids: CSAREGTLPSTDTQYF. For the CDR3, the DNA is TGCAGTGCTAGAGAGGGGACACTACCTAGCACAGATACGCAGTATTTT. The rearrangement uses TRBV20-1 and TRBJ2-3; possibly TRBD1 for D (6 bases). The germline gives CDR1 DFQATT, CDR2 SNEGSKA (reference sequence). Trimming pared 0 bases from V and 0 bases from J, leaving 13 bases between. The CDR3 loop spans 16 amino acids.

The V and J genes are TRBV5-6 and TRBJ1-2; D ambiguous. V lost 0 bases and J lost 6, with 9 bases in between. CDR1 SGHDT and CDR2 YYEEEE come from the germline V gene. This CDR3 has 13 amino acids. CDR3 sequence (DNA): TGTGCCAGCAGCTTGGTCCCTACGGATGGCTACACCTTC. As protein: CASSLVPTDGYTF.

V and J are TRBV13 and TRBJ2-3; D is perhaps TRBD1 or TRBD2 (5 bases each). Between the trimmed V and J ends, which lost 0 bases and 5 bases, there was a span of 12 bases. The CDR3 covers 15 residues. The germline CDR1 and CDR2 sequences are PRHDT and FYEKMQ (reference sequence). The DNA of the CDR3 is TGTGCCAGCAGCTTAGGCGGCCTGGGGGTAGATACGCAGTATTTT. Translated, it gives CASSLGGLGVDTQYF.

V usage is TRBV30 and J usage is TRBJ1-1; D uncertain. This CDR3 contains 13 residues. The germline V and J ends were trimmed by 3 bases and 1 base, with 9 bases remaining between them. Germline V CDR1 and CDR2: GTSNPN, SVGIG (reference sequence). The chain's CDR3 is CAWSVTANTEAFF. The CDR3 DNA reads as TGTGCCTGGAGCGTAACAGCGAACACTGAAGCTTTCTTT.

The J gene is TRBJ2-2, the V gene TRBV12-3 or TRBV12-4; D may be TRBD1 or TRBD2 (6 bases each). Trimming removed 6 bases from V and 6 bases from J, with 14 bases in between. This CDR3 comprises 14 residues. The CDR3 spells CASRLRGGSGELFF. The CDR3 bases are TGTGCCAGCAGGCTCAGGGGAGGATCCGGGGAGCTGTTTTTT.

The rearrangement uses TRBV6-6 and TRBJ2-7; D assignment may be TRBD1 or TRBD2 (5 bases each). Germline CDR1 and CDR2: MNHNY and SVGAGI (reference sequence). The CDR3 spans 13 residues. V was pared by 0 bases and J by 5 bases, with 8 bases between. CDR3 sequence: CASSYSRDHEQYF. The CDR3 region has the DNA TGTGCCAGCAGTTACTCGAGGGACCACGAGCAGTACTTC.

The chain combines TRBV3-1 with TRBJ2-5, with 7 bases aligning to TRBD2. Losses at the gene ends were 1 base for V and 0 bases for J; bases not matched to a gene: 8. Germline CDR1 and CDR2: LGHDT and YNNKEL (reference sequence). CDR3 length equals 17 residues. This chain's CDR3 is CASSQVSSGYYQETQYF. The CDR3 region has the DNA TGTGCCAGCAGCCAAGTTTCTAGCGGTTACTACCAAGAGACCCAGTACTTC.

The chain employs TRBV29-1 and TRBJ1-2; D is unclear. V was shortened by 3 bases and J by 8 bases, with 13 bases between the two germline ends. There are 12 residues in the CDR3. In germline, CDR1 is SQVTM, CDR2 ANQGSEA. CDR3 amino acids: CSVDGLDGGYTF. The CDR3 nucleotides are TGCAGCGTTGACGGGCTCGACGGCGGCTACACCTTC.

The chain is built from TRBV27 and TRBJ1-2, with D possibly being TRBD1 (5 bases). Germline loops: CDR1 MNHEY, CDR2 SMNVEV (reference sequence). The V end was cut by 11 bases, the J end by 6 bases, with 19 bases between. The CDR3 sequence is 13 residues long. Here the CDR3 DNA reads TGTGCCTCGCAGGGTGGTGATCTCCATGGCTACACCTTC. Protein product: CASQGGDLHGYTF.

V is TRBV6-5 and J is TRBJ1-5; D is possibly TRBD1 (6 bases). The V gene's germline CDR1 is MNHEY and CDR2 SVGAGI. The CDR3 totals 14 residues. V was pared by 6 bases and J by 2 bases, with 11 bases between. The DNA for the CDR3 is TGTGCCAGCAGCAAAAACAGGGGCAATCAGCCCCAGCATTTT. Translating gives CASSKNRGNQPQHF.

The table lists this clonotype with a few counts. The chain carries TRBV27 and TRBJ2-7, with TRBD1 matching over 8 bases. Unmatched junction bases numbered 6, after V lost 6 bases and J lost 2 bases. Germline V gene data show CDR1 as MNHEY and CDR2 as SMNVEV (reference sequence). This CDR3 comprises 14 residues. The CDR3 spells CASSLGQGPYEQYF. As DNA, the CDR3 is TGTGCCAGCAGCTTAGGACAGGGTCCCTACGAGCAGTACTTC.

The CDR3 sequence: CASSFGNTIYF. As DNA, the CDR3 is TGTGCCAGCAGCTTTGGAAACACCATATATTTT. The chain links TRBV28 to TRBJ1-3; no reliable D call. Germline-derived CDR1 and CDR2 are MDHEN and SYDVKM. V shed 6 bases and J shed 3 bases, with 3 bases lying between them. The CDR3 is 11 residues long.

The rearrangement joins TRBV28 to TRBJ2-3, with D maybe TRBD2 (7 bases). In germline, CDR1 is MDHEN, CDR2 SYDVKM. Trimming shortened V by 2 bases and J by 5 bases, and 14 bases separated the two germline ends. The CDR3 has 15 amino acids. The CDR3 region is CASSLGGAGGDTQYF. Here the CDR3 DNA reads TGTGCCAGCAGTTTAGGGGGGGCTGGAGGAGATACGCAGTATTTT.

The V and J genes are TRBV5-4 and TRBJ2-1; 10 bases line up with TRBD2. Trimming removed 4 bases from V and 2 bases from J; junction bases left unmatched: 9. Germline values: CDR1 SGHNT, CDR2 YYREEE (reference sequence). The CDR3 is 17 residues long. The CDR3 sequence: CASSHQNLAGAYNEQFF. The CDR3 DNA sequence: TGTGCCAGCAGCCACCAAAATCTAGCGGGGGCCTACAATGAGCAGTTCTTC.

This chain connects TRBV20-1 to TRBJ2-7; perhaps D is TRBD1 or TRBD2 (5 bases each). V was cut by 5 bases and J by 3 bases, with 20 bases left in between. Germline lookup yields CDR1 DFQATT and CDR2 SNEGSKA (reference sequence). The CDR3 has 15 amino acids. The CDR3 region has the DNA TGCAGTGCTCACGGGGAAAGGGGCCTGGTCTACGAGCAGTACTTC. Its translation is CSAHGERGLVYEQYF.

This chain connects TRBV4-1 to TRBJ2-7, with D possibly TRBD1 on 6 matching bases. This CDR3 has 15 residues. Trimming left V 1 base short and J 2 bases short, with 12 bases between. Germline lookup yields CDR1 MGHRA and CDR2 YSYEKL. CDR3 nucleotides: TGCGCCAGCAGCCAAGTGGACAGTAGAACCTACGAGCAGTACTTC. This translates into CASSQVDSRTYEQYF.

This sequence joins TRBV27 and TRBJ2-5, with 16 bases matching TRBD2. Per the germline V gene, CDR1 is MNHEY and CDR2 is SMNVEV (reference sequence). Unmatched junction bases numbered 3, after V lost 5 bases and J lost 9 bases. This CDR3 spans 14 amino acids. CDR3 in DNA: TGTGCCAGCAGTCTCGGGACTAGCGGGAGGGCCCAGTACTTC. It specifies CASSLGTSGRAQYF.